This T cell receptor (beta chain) was retrieved from a study of human T cells and chemical hapten exposure. Regarding the study as a whole: Since the donors had alopecia, their immune response may not be the same as that of healthy people.

TCRdb re-derived calls from the RACE reads in MiXCR, one entry per CDR3 protein. The data contain around 300,000 distinct CDR3 sequences, around 5.5% of them seen just once; the ten biggest clones take up under 9.5%. Concerning this clonotype itself: What it recognizes is unknown.

Trimming pared 0 bases from V and 14 bases from J, leaving 17 bases between. CDR3 length equals 14 residues. As to time point: pre-sensitization, week 0. Noted treatment: therapeutic diphenylcyclopropenone sensitization with weekly scalp DPC. This chain uses TRBV12-3 or TRBV12-4 with TRBJ2-1; TRBD1 is a possible D gene (5 bases). The receptor comes from a woman between 18 and 30 years old with alopecia areata. Some clones in this sample may be carry-over from other donors' samples. The sample here was whole blood, taken in connection with sensitization to the hapten diphenylcyclopropenone (DPC). CDR3 region: CASSLANRILNEFF. CDR3 in DNA: TGTGCCAGCAGTTTAGCGAACAGGATACTAAATGAGTTCTTC.